This entry describes one T cell receptor beta chain. Its antigen is not identified. A library of TCRbeta sequences, prepared with unique molecular identifiers, was generated. From the PCR reads, TCRdb called clonotypes with MiXCR, one entry per CDR3 protein. Seen here are 350,000 to 500,000 distinct CDR3 sequences, over 40% observed once, and the top ten hold under 35%. Trimming removed 2 bases at V and 0 bases at J, with 15 bases between. There are 17 residues in the CDR3. From germline, CDR1 is MNHEY and CDR2 SVGEGT. This entry belongs to a study of T-cell reconstitution after alpha-beta-depleted transplantation in children. Overall study findings and caveats: From newly produced T cells came most of the T-cell counts and diversity one year after transplant. In some patients, recipient T cells and intrathymic progenitors surviving conditioning explained high day-60 diversity. At around two months after transplant, the alpha-beta T cells were reportedly derived from several hundred expanded clones that came from non-depleted graft cells.

The sample was PBMCs, taken before TCRalphabeta/CD19-depleted stem cell transplant. V gene TRBV6-2 or TRBV6-3 combines with J gene TRBJ2-3; perhaps TRBD1 as D (5 bases). This clonotype was obtained from a girl between 2 and 10 years old with aplastic anemia, due to receive a stem cell transplant. CDR3 in amino acids: CASSYGQGSSSTDTQYF. DNA of the CDR3: TGTGCCAGCAGTTACGGCCAGGGCAGCTCTAGCACAGATACGCAGTATTTT.